Listed below are T cell receptor beta chains from one sample, sequenced in a study of molecular identifiers for immune sequencing clone quantification. TCRdb ran MiXCR on the PCR reads and lists one entry per CDR3 protein. The profile shows about 320,000 distinct CDR3 sequences, over 20% of them singletons. Sequencing was performed on naive CD8+ T cells from blood, with Jurkat cell RNA spiked in. These receptors were collected from a human donor in good health. Some libraries in this study had Jurkat cell RNA spiked in. Each CDR3 is given with its conserved first and last residue. The D gene is left open where the match is weak. Clone size is not always given. Where it is, it says once, few, many or a class for expanded clones.

many	TRBV6-5	16	TRBJ1-6	NA	TGTGCCAGCAGTTACGGATCGGGGGGCGTGAATTCACCCCTCCACTTT	CASSYGSGGVNSPLHF
NA	TRBV20-1	12	TRBJ2-7	TRBD1	TGCAGTGCTAGGCCGGACAGGGCCGAGCAGTACTTC	CSARPDRAEQYF
many	TRBV5-6	14	TRBJ2-3	TRBD1	TGTGCCAGCAGCTTGGTGACAGGGGCAGATACGCAGTATTTT	CASSLVTGADTQYF
NA	TRBV6-2/TRBV6-3	14	TRBJ2-7	TRBD2	TGTGCCAGCAGTTACCTGGGGGGGTCCTACGAGCAGTACTTC	CASSYLGGSYEQYF
many	TRBV10-2	16	TRBJ2-3	NA	TGCGCCAGCAGTGTTTTGGGGATCCCTGGCGGGGATACGCAGTATTTT	CASSVLGIPGGDTQYF
many	TRBV6-1	16	TRBJ1-2	TRBD1	TGTGCCAGCAGTGAAAACGTGGGGACAGGGGGCTTTGGCTACACCTTC	CASSENVGTGGFGYTF
many	TRBV24-1	14	TRBJ2-1	TRBD1	TGTGCCACCAGTGACTTGGACAGGAACAATGAGCAGTTCTTC	CATSDLDRNNEQFF
many	TRBV7-9	15	TRBJ2-5	TRBD1	TGTGCCAGCAGCTTGCGGACAGGGGAGTACGAGACCCAGTACTTC	CASSLRTGEYETQYF
many	TRBV20-1	16	TRBJ1-1	TRBD1	TGCAGTGCTAGACCCCTGGGACAGGGTCCTAACACTGAAGCTTTCTTT	CSARPLGQGPNTEAFF
NA	TRBV27	11	TRBJ2-7	NA	TGTGCCAGCAGCCCCGGTTCCAAGCAGTACTTC	CASSPGSKQYF
many	TRBV19	13	TRBJ2-7	TRBD1	TGTGCCAGTAGTATTGGACAGGACTACGAGCAGTACTTC	CASSIGQDYEQYF
many	TRBV4-1	15	TRBJ2-7	NA	TGCGCCAGCAGCCAAGGTGCAGGAAACTCCTACGAGCAGTACTTC	CASSQGAGNSYEQYF
NA	TRBV20-1	14	TRBJ2-7	NA	TGCAGTGCTATTGGCCAGGGGAGTTCCTACGAGCAGTACTTC	CSAIGQGSSYEQYF
NA	TRBV11-2	14	TRBJ2-3	NA	TGTGCCAGCAGCATCCGGTTTGGCACAGATACGCAGTATTTT	CASSIRFGTDTQYF
few	TRBV19	15	TRBJ2-2	NA	TGTGCCAGTAGCCCCCAGGGAGCGGGCACCGGGGAGCTGTTTTTT	CASSPQGAGTGELFF
many	TRBV29-1	15	TRBJ2-3	NA	TGCAGCGTTGAAGGGCGTAGGCAGAGCACAGATACGCAGTATTTT	CSVEGRRQSTDTQYF
many	TRBV28	15	TRBJ1-6	NA	TGTGCCAGCAGTTTAGTCGGGGGTGGGAATTCACCCCTCCACTTT	CASSLVGGGNSPLHF
few	TRBV19	13	TRBJ2-1	TRBD2	TGTGCCAGTATGGCGGGAGCTCGAAATGAGCAGTTCTTC	CASMAGARNEQFF
few	TRBV11-2	16	TRBJ2-5	NA	TGTGCCAGCAGCTTAGGGGATTTTTGGACAGAAGAGACCCAGTACTTC	CASSLGDFWTEETQYF
many	TRBV4-3	14	TRBJ2-3	TRBD2	TGCGCCAGCAGCCCTTCGCGGGGGGGTGGTACGCAGTATTTT	CASSPSRGGGTQYF
many	TRBV5-5	15	TRBJ1-1	NA	TGTGCCAGCAGCTTTGTTACTGGCAGGGACCCTGAAGCTTTCTTT	CASSFVTGRDPEAFF